These 28 T cell receptor beta chains were sequenced from one sample in a study of OX40 agonist ivuxolimab in advanced cancers. The receptor library was made with the immunoSEQ multiplex PCR assay. Not all clones reach the TCRdb copy of this immuneACCESS table, which keeps in-frame sequences only. Checked studies attribute under half of the gap to unresolved V genes and leave the rest unexplained. This sample has 55,000 to 75,000 clones in its table, and 85% to 95% of those were observed once. The top ten clonotypes cover about 25% of the sample. Here the sequenced sample was CD4+ or CD8+ T cells sorted from blood, taken in a trial of the OX40 agonist ivuxolimab. These receptors were taken from an adult with an advanced solid tumor such as melanoma, head and neck, liver or kidney cancer.

The V call is TRBV15, the J call TRBJ2-7; 8 nucleotides match TRBD1. CDR1 is LNHNV, CDR2 YYDKDF, per germline (reference sequence). This CDR3 is 13 amino acids long. The V and J ends lost 3 bases and 5 bases, in that order; junction bases with no gene match: 3. CDR3 sequence: CATSSDRGNEQYF. In DNA form, the CDR3 reads TGTGCCACCAGCAGTGACAGGGGTAACGAGCAGTACTTC.

The genes are TRBV2 and TRBJ1-6; the D gene is possibly TRBD1 (5 bases). V was pared by 2 bases and J by 4 bases, with 12 bases between. The germline gives CDR1 SNHLY, CDR2 FYNNEI. CDR3 length equals 16 residues. This chain's CDR3 is CASSESGAGYNSPLHF. The CDR3 DNA reads TGTGCCAGCAGTGAATCCGGGGCAGGGTATAATTCACCCCTCCACTTT.

This clone showed up just once. The CDR3 spells CASSQATGLNEKLFF. CDR3 DNA: TGTGCCAGTTCCCAAGCCACAGGCCTTAATGAAAAACTGTTTTTT. This chain links TRBV19 with TRBJ1-4, with D possibly matching TRBD1 (5 bases). Germline V lookup: CDR1 LNHDA, CDR2 SQIVND (reference sequence). The CDR3 sequence is 15 residues long. V lost 8 bases, J lost 4 bases, and 17 bases lay in between.

V is TRBV12-5 and J is TRBJ2-6; TRBD1 matches 10 bases. This CDR3 contains 19 residues. Germline assignment: CDR1 LGHNT and CDR2 FRNRAP. The V segment lost 4 bases and the J segment 0 bases; nucleotides outside the gene matches: 9. This CDR3 is CASGSSGTGAFSGANVLTF. The CDR3 DNA reads TGTGCTAGTGGTTCCTCCGGGACAGGGGCGTTCTCTGGGGCCAACGTCCTGACTTTC.

The chain links TRBV29-1 to TRBJ2-1; 8 positions agree with TRBD2. V shed 6 bases and J 7 bases; nucleotides not matched to a gene: 8. This CDR3 contains 13 residues. Per the germline V gene, CDR1 is SQVTM and CDR2 is ANQGSEA. DNA of the CDR3: TGCAGCGTCCCGACTAGCGCGGCGAATGAGCAGTTCTTC. Its protein is CSVPTSAANEQFF.

The chain combines TRBV11-2 with TRBJ2-1; possible D gene TRBD2, 7 bases. In germline, CDR1 is SGHAT, CDR2 FQNNGV. The V end lost 8 bases, the J end lost 0 bases, and 14 bases lay between the germline ends. CDR3 length: 15 amino acids. The CDR3 region has the DNA TGTGCCAGCTTTGGGGCGGGGGCCTCCTACAATGAGCAGTTCTTC. Its protein is CASFGAGASYNEQFF.

The rearrangement joins TRBV7-9 to TRBJ1-1; TRBD1 matches 7 bases. The CDR3 extends over 18 amino acids. The ends lost 5 bases at V and 1 base at J; junction bases unmatched: 16. The germline V gene encodes CDR1 SEHNR and CDR2 FQNEAQ (reference sequence). In DNA, the CDR3 is TGTGCCAGCAGCCACCCGGGACAGCCTCGACAAAAGAACACTGAAGCTTTCTTT. Translation gives CASSHPGQPRQKNTEAFF.

The chain combines TRBV7-9 with TRBJ2-5, with D perhaps matching TRBD1 (5 bases). Germline V CDR1 and CDR2: SEHNR, FQNEAQ (reference sequence). There are 16 residues in the CDR3. Between the trimmed V and J ends, which lost 5 bases and 0 bases, there was a span of 16 bases. The CDR3 spells CASSQAWTQNQETQYF. CDR3 coding DNA: TGTGCCAGCAGCCAGGCGTGGACACAAAACCAAGAGACCCAGTACTTC.

This chain links TRBV7-9 with TRBJ1-2, with D maybe TRBD1 (6 bases). CDR3 length equals 13 residues. V gave up 5 bases and J gave up 6 bases, with 13 bases separating them. Germline V gene lookup returns CDR1 SEHNR and CDR2 FQNEAQ (reference sequence). Here the CDR3 reads CASSAGQMDGYTF. In DNA, the CDR3 is TGTGCCAGCAGCGCCGGACAGATGGATGGCTACACCTTC.

The chain has TRBV2 and TRBJ2-5; TRBD2 might be the D (5 bases). V lost 11 bases, J lost 4 bases, and 17 bases lay in between. Germline assignment: CDR1 SNHLY and CDR2 FYNNEI. CDR3 size: 13 residues. The CDR3 coding sequence is TGTGCCGGAGGTATGGGTACGGGAGAGACCCAGTACTTC. Protein sequence: CAGGMGTGETQYF.

The V gene is TRBV29-1, the J gene TRBJ2-7, with a weak D call TRBD2 (6 bases). The CDR3 totals 13 residues. With 1 base removed from V and 1 base from J, the gap between germline ends came to 8 bases. Germline V gene lookup returns CDR1 SQVTM and CDR2 ANQGSEA. The CDR3 bases are TGCAGCGTTGAAGGGGACTCTTCCTACGAGCAGTACTTC. Its translation is CSVEGDSSYEQYF.

This chain joins TRBV7-3 and TRBJ2-1; 14 bases agree with TRBD2. CDR3 length equals 15 residues. Looked up from germline, CDR1 is SGHTA and CDR2 is FQGTGA. With 5 bases clipped from V and 7 bases from J, the junction kept 4 bases outside the gene matches. The chain's CDR3 is CASSLRTSGRNEQFF. The CDR3 nucleotides read TGTGCCAGCAGCCTAAGGACTAGCGGGAGGAATGAGCAGTTCTTC.

The J gene is TRBJ2-7, the V gene TRBV7-6; D unresolved. V lost 5 bases to trimming and J lost 4 bases, with 12 bases between them. Germline assignment: CDR1 SGHVS and CDR2 FNYEAQ. CDR3 size: 13 residues. CDR3 protein: CASSDGQFYEQYF. CDR3 DNA: TGTGCCAGCAGCGACGGGCAGTTTTACGAGCAGTACTTC.

The J gene is TRBJ1-1, the V gene TRBV1; the table's D call, TRBD1, was not checked against the DNA. TRBV1 is termed a pseudogene. There are 16 residues in the CDR3. The CDR3 DNA reads TGCACCAGCAGCCAAGATTCCAAGGACAGGAACACTGAAGCTTTCTTT. Its translation: CTSSQDSKDRNTEAFF.

On this clone: Other nucleotide sequences in the sample specify the same CDR3. V is TRBV11-2 and J is TRBJ2-7, with 7 bases matching TRBD2. Germline V gene lookup returns CDR1 SGHAT and CDR2 FQNNGV. After removal of 5 bases from V and 2 bases from J, the junction contained 3 bases not matched to a gene. There are 13 residues in the CDR3. The CDR3 DNA reads as TGTGCCAGCAGCCTGGGAGGGACCTACGAGCAGTACTTC. Encoded protein: CASSLGGTYEQYF.

The chain uses TRBV19 and TRBJ2-1; a weak D match, TRBD1 (6 bases). This CDR3 is built from 13 residues. The germline gives CDR1 LNHDA, CDR2 SQIVND (reference sequence). The V gene lost 7 bases and the J gene lost 4 bases, with 11 bases spanning the gap. Written as DNA, the CDR3 is TGTGCCAGTAACACTCAGGGGTACAATGAGCAGTTCTTC. Residues: CASNTQGYNEQFF.

The chain joins TRBV19 to TRBJ2-1; 8 nucleotides line up with TRBD2. The CDR3 totals 17 residues. The V gene end was trimmed by 1 base and the J gene end by 3 bases; junction bases not matched to a gene: 8. Germline V CDR1 and CDR2: LNHDA, SQIVND (reference sequence). DNA of the CDR3: TGTGCCAGTAGTATAGGGGCTAGCGGGTGGATCTACAATGAGCAGTTCTTC. Translated: CASSIGASGWIYNEQFF.

The sample holds one count of this clone. This chain joins TRBV6-1 and TRBJ2-7; possible D gene TRBD1, 6 bases. The CDR3 totals 13 residues. V shed 9 bases and J shed 0 bases, with 12 bases lying between them. Per the germline V gene, CDR1 is MNHNS and CDR2 is SASEGT. The CDR3 spells CASTDRNSYEQYF. The CDR3 DNA follows: TGTGCCAGTACGGACAGAAACTCCTACGAGCAGTACTTC.

The rearrangement uses TRBV11-2 and TRBJ2-3; TRBD2 aligns across 9 bases. CDR3 length equals 15 residues. CDR1 SGHAT and CDR2 FQNNGV come from the germline V gene. Unmatched junction bases numbered 3, after V lost 5 bases and J lost 0 bases. The CDR3 region is CASSTLAGSTDTQYF. The CDR3 DNA sequence: TGTGCCAGCAGCACACTAGCGGGTAGCACAGATACGCAGTATTTT.

The chain employs TRBV19 and TRBJ1-5; D is unclear. The CDR3 consists of 16 residues. Per germline, CDR1 LNHDA and CDR2 SQIVND (reference sequence). Trimming cost V 7 bases and J 0 bases, with 16 bases left between them. In DNA, the CDR3 is TGTGCCAGTACTTCCCCAGGCGAATATAGCAATCAGCCCCAGCATTTT. This codes for CASTSPGEYSNQPQHF.

The chain recombines TRBV27 with TRBJ2-7; no definite D call. Germline lookup yields CDR1 MNHEY and CDR2 SMNVEV (reference sequence). The CDR3 is 14 residues long. Trimming took off 5 bases at V and 3 bases at J, with 14 bases between the two ends. CDR3 bases: TGTGCCAGCAGTCTCAAGATATCCTACTACGAGCAGTACTTC. Protein sequence: CASSLKISYYEQYF.

This chain uses TRBV28 with TRBJ2-7; D might be TRBD1 (5 bases). Trimming left V 2 bases short and J 5 bases short, with 10 bases between. CDR1 MDHEN and CDR2 SYDVKM come from the germline V gene. CDR3 size: 13 residues. CDR3 amino acids: CASSLQGINEQYF. CDR3 nucleotide sequence: TGTGCCAGCAGTTTACAGGGCATAAACGAGCAGTACTTC.

The chain couples TRBV6-5 to TRBJ2-7; unclear D gene. This CDR3 is 15 amino acids long. Germline CDR1 reads MNHEY; CDR2 reads SVGAGI. The V gene lost 2 bases and the J gene lost 7 bases, with 18 bases spanning the gap. For the CDR3, the DNA is TGTGCCAGCAGTTACGAGGCAATCGGTCTTCGGGAGCAGTACTTC. Translated, it gives CASSYEAIGLREQYF.

Written as DNA, the CDR3 is TGTGCCAGCACCGAATGGGGGACTAGCGGCAATGAGCAGTTCTTC. This encodes CASTEWGTSGNEQFF. The rearrangement joins TRBV11-2 to TRBJ2-1, with 11 nucleotides matching TRBD2. The V segment lost 7 bases and the J segment 6 bases; nucleotides outside the gene matches: 8. The CDR3 runs to 15 residues. CDR1 and CDR2 from the germline V gene are SGHAT and FQNNGV. The full variable domain, in which reference TRBV11-2 and TRBJ2-1 provide the parts outside the CDR3, is EAGVAQSPRYKIIEKRQSVAFWCNPISGHATLYWYQQILGQGPKLLIQFQNNGVVDDSQLPKDRFSAERLKGVDSTLKIQPAKLEDSAVYLCASTEWGTSGNEQFFGPGTRLTVL.

The rearrangement joins TRBV19 to TRBJ2-1, with 7 bases matching TRBD2. CDR3 length: 16 amino acids. Losses at the gene ends were 3 bases for V and 1 base for J; bases not matched to a gene: 6. Germline assignment: CDR1 LNHDA and CDR2 SQIVND (reference sequence). In DNA form, the CDR3 reads TGTGCCAGTAGTATCGGTGGCGGGGGATCCTACAATGAGCAGTTCTTC. Its protein product is CASSIGGGGSYNEQFF. Full variable domain (rest looked up from reference TRBV19 and TRBJ2-1): DGGITQSPKYLFRKEGQNVTLSCEQNLNHDAMYWYRQDPGQGLRLIYYSQIVNDFQKGDIAEGYSVSREKKESFPLTVTSAQKNPTAFYLCASSIGGGGSYNEQFFGPGTRLTVL.

This chain connects TRBV27 to TRBJ2-7; the D gene could be TRBD1 or TRBD2 (5 bases each). The germline CDR1 and CDR2 sequences are MNHEY and SMNVEV (reference sequence). This CDR3 comprises 14 residues. The ends were cut back, 0 bases at V and 5 bases at J, with 11 bases in the middle. For the CDR3, the DNA is TGTGCCAGCAGTTTATCGATCGGGGCGGACGAGCAGTACTTC. It encodes CASSLSIGADEQYF.

DNA of the CDR3: TGTGCCAGCAGCAACGAGGGGGGGAGCTCCTACAATGAGCAGTTCTTC. Protein product: CASSNEGGSSYNEQFF. V is TRBV7-3 and J is TRBJ2-1, with D possibly TRBD2 on 7 matching bases. The CDR3 covers 16 residues. CDR1 is SGHTA and CDR2 is FQGTGA in the germline V gene. Trimming removed 5 bases at V and 0 bases at J, with 14 bases between.

This clone was recorded a few times. The chain couples TRBV19 to TRBJ2-1; D is unresolved. Trimming left V 3 bases short and J 0 bases short, with 9 bases between. The CDR3 totals 15 residues. Germline V gene sequence: CDR1 LNHDA, CDR2 SQIVND (reference sequence). The CDR3 nucleotides are TGTGCCAGTAGTATCCCAGACGGCTCCTACAATGAGCAGTTCTTC. Amino acids: CASSIPDGSYNEQFF.